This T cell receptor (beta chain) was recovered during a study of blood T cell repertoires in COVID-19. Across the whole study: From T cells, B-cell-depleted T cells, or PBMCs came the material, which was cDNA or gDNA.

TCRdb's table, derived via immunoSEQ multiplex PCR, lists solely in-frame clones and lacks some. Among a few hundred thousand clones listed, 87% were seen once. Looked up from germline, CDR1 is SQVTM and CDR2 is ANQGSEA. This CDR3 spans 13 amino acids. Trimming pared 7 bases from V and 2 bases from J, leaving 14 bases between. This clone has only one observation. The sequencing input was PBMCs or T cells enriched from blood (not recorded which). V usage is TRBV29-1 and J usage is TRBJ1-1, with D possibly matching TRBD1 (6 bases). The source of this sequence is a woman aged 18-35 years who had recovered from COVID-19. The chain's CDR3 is CSERGRGNTEAFF. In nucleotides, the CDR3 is TGCAGCGAAAGGGGCAGGGGAAACACTGAAGCTTTCTTT.